This T cell receptor beta chain was recorded in a study of blood T cell repertoires in COVID-19. Study background: Whether acute or convalescent, the COVID-19 samples came from the United States, Italy and Spain. Nucleic acid was either cDNA or gDNA, and it came from T cells, B-cell-depleted T cells, or PBMCs.

Libraries were prepared by immunoSEQ multiplex PCR; TCRdb keeps only in-frame clonotypes and omits some of them. The data show some 370,000 clones, approximately 89% seen once. The Seattle patients joined while their infection was active and were tracked longitudinally afterward. This clone was seen just once. The material sequenced was peripheral blood. This TCR was recovered from a woman under 40 with COVID-19, enrolled during active disease.

As DNA, the CDR3 is TGTGCCAGCAGCCCCCCCGCGGGAGTGGGGAGAGGGAACTACAATGAGCAGTTCTTC. Its protein product is CASSPPAGVGRGNYNEQFF. This rearrangement joins TRBV28 to TRBJ2-1, with 7 bases matching TRBD2. This CDR3 spans 19 amino acids. In germline, CDR1 is MDHEN, CDR2 SYDVKM. The J segment lost 3 bases and the V segment lost 6 bases, leaving 20 bases of the junction unmatched.